Here is one T cell receptor beta chain with its context. The antigen remains unidentified. This sample was taken from a study of OX40 agonist ivuxolimab in advanced cancers. TCRdb keeps only in-frame clones here, not all; method: immunoSEQ multiplex PCR. The sample lists about 93,000 clones; just over 90% were seen once. The germline V gene encodes CDR1 SGHNT and CDR2 YENEEA. CDR3 length: 14 residues. The ends lost 1 base at V and 5 bases at J; junction bases unmatched: 3. Regarding the study as a whole: Part of the nonresponder group also had normalized T-cell clonal expansion that was low. More expanded clones were seen, on average, in CD8+ T cells than in CD4+. The work left the antigen specificity of expanded peripheral T cells undetermined. Among the lowest levels of clonal expansion were found in partial responders at 0.1-3.0 mg/kg.

The input for sequencing was CD4+ or CD8+ T cells sorted from blood, taken in a trial of the OX40 agonist ivuxolimab. This receptor was identified in an adult with an advanced solid tumor such as melanoma, head and neck, liver or kidney cancer. The chain recombines TRBV11-3 with TRBJ2-7; 9 bases fit TRBD1. The CDR3: CASSLGDRVDEQYF. The CDR3 DNA reads TGTGCCAGCAGCTTAGGGGACAGGGTCGACGAGCAGTACTTC.